This TCR beta chain was captured in a study of cytomegalovirus exposure and HLA in healthy donors. Study summary: An earlier analysis identified 120 million or so unique TCR beta sequences in 150 million to 200 million T cells.

Findings of the study overall: Reportedly, diagnosis of cytomegalovirus status by the classifier showed high specificity and sensitivity.

PCR primers comprised 60 Vbeta and 13 Jbeta primers. Assay used: immunoSEQ multiplex PCR; TCRdb lists only in-frame clones, some missing. Of roughly 170,000 clones detected, 80% appear once; the ten largest clones hold 4.5%. Germline assignment: CDR1 MDHEN and CDR2 SYDVKM. This CDR3 spans 14 amino acids. Trimming took off 8 bases at V and 5 bases at J, with 18 bases between the two ends. Remarks on this clone: Its antigen is currently unknown.

V is TRBV28 and J is TRBJ2-5, with a weak D call TRBD2 (7 bases). This TCR derives from a woman in her 50s in good health and CMV-seropositive. Sequencing was done on a sample of PBMCs. The CDR3 DNA follows: TGTGCCAGCGGAAGGACAGCGGGGTGGGAGACCCAGTACTTC. This translates into CASGRTAGWETQYF. Full variable domain (rest looked up from reference TRBV28 and TRBJ2-5): DVKVTQSSRYLVKRTGEKVFLECVQDMDHENMFWYRQDPGLGLRLIYFSYDVKMKEKGDIPEGYSVSREKKERFSLILESASTNQTSMYLCASGRTAGWETQYFGPGTRLLVL.